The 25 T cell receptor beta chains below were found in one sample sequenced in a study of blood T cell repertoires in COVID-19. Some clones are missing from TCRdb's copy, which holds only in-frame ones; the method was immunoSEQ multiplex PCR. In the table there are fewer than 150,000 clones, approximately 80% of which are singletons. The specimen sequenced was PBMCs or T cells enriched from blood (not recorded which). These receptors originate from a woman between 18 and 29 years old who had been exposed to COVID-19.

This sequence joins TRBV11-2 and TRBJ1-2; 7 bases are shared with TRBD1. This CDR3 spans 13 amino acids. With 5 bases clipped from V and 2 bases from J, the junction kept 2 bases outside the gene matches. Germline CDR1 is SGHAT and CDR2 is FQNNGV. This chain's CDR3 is CASSRTGNYGYTF. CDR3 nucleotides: TGTGCCAGCAGCCGGACAGGCAACTATGGCTACACCTTC.

The CDR3 DNA reads as TGCGCCAGCAGCCAAGTGGGGGGTTCCCCTGAAGCTTTCTTT. It encodes CASSQVGGSPEAFF. This chain uses TRBV4-1 with TRBJ1-1, with D possibly being TRBD1 (5 bases). The CDR3 contains 14 residues. The ends were cut back, 1 base at V and 6 bases at J, with 12 bases in the middle. Germline V gene sequence: CDR1 MGHRA, CDR2 YSYEKL.

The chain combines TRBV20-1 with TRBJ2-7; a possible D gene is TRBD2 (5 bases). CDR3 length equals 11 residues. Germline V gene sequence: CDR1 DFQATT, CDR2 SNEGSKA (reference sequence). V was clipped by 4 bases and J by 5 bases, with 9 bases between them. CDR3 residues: CSATKRDEQYF. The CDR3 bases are TGCAGTGCTACGAAGAGGGACGAGCAGTACTTC.

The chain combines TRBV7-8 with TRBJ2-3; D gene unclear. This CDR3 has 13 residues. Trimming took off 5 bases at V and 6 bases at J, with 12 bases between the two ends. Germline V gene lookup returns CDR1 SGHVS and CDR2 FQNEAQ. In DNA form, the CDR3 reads TGTGCCAGCAGCCCCCCAGGTGGGGATACGCAGTATTTT. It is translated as CASSPPGGDTQYF.

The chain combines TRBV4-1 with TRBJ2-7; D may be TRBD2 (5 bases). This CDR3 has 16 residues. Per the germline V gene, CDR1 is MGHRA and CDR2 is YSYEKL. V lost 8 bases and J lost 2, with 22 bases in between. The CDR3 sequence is CASARGWVEGTYEQYF. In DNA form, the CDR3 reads TGCGCCAGCGCCCGAGGGTGGGTAGAGGGTACCTACGAGCAGTACTTC.

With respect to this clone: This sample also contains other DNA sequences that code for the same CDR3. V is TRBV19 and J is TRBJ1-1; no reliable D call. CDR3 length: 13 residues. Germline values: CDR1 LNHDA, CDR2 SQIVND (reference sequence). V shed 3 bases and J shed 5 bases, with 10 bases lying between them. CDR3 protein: CASSIGVGTEAFF. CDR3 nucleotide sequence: TGTGCCAGTAGTATCGGGGTTGGGACTGAAGCTTTCTTT. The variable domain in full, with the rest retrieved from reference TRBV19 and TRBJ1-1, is DGGITQSPKYLFRKEGQNVTLSCEQNLNHDAMYWYRQDPGQGLRLIYYSQIVNDFQKGDIAEGYSVSREKKESFPLTVTSAQKNPTAFYLCASSIGVGTEAFFGQGTRLTVV.

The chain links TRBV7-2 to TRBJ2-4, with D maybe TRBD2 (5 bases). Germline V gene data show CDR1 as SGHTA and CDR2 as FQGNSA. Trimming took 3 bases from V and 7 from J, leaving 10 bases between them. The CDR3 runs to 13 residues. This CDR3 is CASSFVGENIQYF. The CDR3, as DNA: TGTGCCAGCAGCTTCGTCGGGGAGAACATTCAGTACTTC.

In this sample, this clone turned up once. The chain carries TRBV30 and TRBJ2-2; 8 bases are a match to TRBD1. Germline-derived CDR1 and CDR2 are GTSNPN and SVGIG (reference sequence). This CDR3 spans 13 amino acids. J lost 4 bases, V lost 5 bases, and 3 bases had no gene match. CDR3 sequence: CAWDRGSTGELFF. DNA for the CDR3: TGTGCCTGGGACAGGGGAAGCACCGGGGAGCTGTTTTTT.

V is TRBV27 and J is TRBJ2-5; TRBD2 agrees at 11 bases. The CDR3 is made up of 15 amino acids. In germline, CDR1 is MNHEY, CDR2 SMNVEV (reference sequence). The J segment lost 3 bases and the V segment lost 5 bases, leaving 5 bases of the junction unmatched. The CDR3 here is CASSHGLAGEETQYF. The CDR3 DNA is TGTGCCAGCAGTCATGGACTAGCGGGTGAAGAGACCCAGTACTTC.

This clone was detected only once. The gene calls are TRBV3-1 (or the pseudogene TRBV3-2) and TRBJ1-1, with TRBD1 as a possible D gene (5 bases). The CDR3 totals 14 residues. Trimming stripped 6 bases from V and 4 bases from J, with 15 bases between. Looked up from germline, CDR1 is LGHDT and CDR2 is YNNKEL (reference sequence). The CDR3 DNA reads TGTGCCAGCAGTCTCCCCGGCGGGGGCACTGAAGCTTTCTTT. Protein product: CASSLPGGGTEAFF.

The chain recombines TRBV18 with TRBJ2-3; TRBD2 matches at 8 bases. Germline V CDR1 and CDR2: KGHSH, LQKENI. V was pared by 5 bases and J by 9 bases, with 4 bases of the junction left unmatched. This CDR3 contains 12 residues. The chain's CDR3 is CASSTAGETQYF. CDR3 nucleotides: TGTGCCAGCTCAACAGCGGGGGAGACGCAGTATTTT.

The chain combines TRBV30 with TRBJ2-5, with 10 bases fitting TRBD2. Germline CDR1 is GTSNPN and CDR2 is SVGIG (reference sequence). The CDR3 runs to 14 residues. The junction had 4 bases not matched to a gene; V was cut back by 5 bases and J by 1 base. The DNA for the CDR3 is TGTGCCTGGGGGACTAGCGTAAGCCAAGAGACCCAGTACTTC. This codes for CAWGTSVSQETQYF. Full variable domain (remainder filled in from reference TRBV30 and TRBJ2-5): SQTIHQWPATLVQPVGSPLSLECTVEGTSNPNLYWYRQAAGRGLQLLFYSVGIGQISSEVPQNLSASRPQDRQFILSSKKLLLSDSGFYLCAWGTSVSQETQYFGPGTRLLVL.

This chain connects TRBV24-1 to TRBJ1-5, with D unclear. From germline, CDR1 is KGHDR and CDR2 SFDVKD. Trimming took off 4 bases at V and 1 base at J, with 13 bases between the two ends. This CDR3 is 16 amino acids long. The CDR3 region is CATSDPPLTSNQPQHF. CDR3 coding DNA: TGTGCCACCAGTGACCCTCCCCTTACAAGCAATCAGCCCCAGCATTTT.

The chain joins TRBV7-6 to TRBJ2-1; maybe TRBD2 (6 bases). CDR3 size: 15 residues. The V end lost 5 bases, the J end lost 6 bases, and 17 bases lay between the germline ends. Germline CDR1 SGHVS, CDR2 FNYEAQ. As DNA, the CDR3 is TGTGCCAGCAGCCAACCGGAGGGAGAGGTCAATGAGCAGTTCTTC. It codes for CASSQPEGEVNEQFF.

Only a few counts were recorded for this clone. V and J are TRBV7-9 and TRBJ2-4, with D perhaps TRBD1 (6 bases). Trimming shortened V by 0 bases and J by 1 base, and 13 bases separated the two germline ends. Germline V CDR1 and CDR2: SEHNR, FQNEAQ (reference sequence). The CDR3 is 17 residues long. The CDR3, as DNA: TGTGCCAGCAGCTTAGCTGGGCAGGGGTACGCCAAAAACATTCAGTACTTC. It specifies CASSLAGQGYAKNIQYF.

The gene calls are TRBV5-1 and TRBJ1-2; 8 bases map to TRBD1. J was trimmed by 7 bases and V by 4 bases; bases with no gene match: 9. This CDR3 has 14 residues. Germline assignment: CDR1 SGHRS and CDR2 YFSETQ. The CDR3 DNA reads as TGCGCCAGCAGCACGGACAGGGCCTCGTTTGGCTACACCTTC. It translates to CASSTDRASFGYTF.

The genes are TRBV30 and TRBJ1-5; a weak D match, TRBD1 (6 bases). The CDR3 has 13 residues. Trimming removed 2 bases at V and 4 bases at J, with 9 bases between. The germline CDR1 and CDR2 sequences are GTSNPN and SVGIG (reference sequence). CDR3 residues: CAWSYGTNQPQHF. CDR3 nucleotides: TGTGCCTGGAGTTACGGGACAAATCAGCCCCAGCATTTT.

CDR3 amino acids: CASTAEAFF. For the CDR3, the DNA is TGTGCCAGCACCGCTGAAGCTTTCTTT. The rearrangement uses TRBV21-1 and TRBJ1-1. TRBV21-1 counts as a pseudogene. The CDR3 covers 9 residues.

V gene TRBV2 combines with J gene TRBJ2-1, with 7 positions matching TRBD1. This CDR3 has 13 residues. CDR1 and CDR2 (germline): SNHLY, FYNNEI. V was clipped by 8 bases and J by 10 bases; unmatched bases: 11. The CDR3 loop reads CASGTAFSVEQFF. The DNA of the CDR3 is TGTGCCAGCGGGACAGCCTTCTCGGTGGAGCAGTTCTTC.

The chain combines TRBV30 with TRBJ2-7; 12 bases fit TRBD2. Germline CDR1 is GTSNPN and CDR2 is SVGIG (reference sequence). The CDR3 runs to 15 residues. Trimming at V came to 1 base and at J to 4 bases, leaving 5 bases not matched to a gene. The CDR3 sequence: CAWSALAGGTYEQYF. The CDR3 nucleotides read TGTGCCTGGAGTGCTCTAGCGGGAGGGACATACGAGCAGTACTTC.

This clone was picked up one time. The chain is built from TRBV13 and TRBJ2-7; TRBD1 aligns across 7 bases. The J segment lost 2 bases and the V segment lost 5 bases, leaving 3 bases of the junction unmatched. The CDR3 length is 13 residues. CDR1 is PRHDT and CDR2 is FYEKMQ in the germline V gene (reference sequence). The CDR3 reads CASSPGTAYEQYF. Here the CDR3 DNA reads TGTGCCAGCAGCCCCGGGACAGCCTACGAGCAGTACTTC.

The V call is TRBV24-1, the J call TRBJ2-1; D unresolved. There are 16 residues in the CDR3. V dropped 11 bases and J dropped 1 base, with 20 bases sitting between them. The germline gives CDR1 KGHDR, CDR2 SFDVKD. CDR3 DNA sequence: TGTGCCAGTCGACCCAAACGCCGGGTTTCCTACAATGAGCAGTTCTTC. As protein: CASRPKRRVSYNEQFF.

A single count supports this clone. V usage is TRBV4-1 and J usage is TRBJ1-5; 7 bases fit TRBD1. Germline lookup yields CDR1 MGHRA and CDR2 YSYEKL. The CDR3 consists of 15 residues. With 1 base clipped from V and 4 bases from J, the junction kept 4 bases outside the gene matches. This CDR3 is CASSQVDRDNQPQHF. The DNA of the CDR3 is TGCGCCAGCAGCCAAGTCGACAGGGATAATCAGCCCCAGCATTTT.

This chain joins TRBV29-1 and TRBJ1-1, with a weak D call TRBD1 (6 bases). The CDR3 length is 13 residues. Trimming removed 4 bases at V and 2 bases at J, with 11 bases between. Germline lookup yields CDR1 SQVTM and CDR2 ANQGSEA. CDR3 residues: CSVGDRSNTEAFF. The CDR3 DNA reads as TGCAGCGTTGGTGACAGGTCAAACACTGAAGCTTTCTTT.

This CDR3 is CASRSQGGHTEAFF. CDR3 DNA sequence: TGTGCCAGTAGGTCACAGGGGGGGCACACTGAAGCTTTCTTT. The chain combines TRBV19 with TRBJ1-1; 8 bases map to TRBD1. V dropped 6 bases and J dropped 3; count of bases not matched to a gene: 6. Germline CDR1 is LNHDA and CDR2 is SQIVND (reference sequence). The CDR3 is made up of 14 amino acids.